This T cell receptor beta chain was sequenced during a study of blood T cell repertoires in COVID-19 (dated by TCRdb to 2018 to 2021). With respect to the entire study: Samples from collaborators originated in the United States, Italy and Spain and spanned both the acute and convalescent phases of COVID-19. A de-identified subject ID, COVID-19 status, age in years and sex were almost always included in the sample metadata. The material from the prospective study consisted of cDNA or gDNA derived from T cells, B-cell-depleted T cells, or PBMCs. Subjects who had been exposed to COVID-19, were actively infected with it, or had recovered from it provided the deeply sampled blood TCRbeta repertoires that made up the dataset. Where available, HLA class I and class II types were taken from metadata supplied by the sample provider and were not determined by assay-based typing. Samples came from the ongoing ImmuneRACE study (first 160 participants) plus 1,254 subjects from 6 global collaborators. The repertoires were released in a freely available public database meant as a resource for research on the immune response to SARS-CoV-2.

As to this clone: No antigen is known for it. The input lacks base qualities; no much larger clone sits a single base away.

Paper-wide results and their limitations: The amount of clinical and demographic metadata varied by source and participant and was provided uncurated.

TCRbeta CDR3 regions were amplified from genomic DNA by means of the immunoSEQ Assay, a bias-controlled multiplex PCR. Processing in the source paper ran as follows. The number of nucleated cells in each sample was estimated from the amplification of reference gene primers within the assay. To quantify the absolute abundance of each unique TCRbeta CDR3 rearrangement, sequence reads were collapsed and filtered. For each sample, productive Simpson clonality was calculated as the square root of Simpson's diversity index across productive rearrangements. Imported from immuneACCESS, the table was reduced by TCRdb to in-frame sequences with V and J called. These copies leave out some clones; in studies compared against another copy, an unresolved V gene accounts for under half, and the cause of the remainder is not known. For V, J and clone size, that table is used; D and trimming come from the DNA. The sample includes 340,000 or so clones, with around four fifths observed a single time. About 2.7% of the sample belongs to the ten largest clones.

Trimming leaves V shorter by 6 bases and J shorter by 6 bases, with the junction holding 2 bases beyond the gene matches. The CDR3 numbers 13 residues from cysteine through phenylalanine. Of all the DNA, just the CDR3 is kept, 39 bases in frame from base 1. CDR1 and CDR2 are drawn from the germline V gene (reference sequence): MNHEY, SMNVEV. Collaborating institutions collected whole blood in K2EDTA tubes following their own protocols. For TCRbeta analysis, collaborator samples were shipped as frozen whole blood, as isolated PBMCs, or as DNA extracted from either sample type. The clonotype originates from a young man with active or convalescent COVID-19. The V and J segments used are TRBV27 and TRBJ1-6, with 7 bases aligning to TRBD1. Sequencing used peripheral blood. The CDR3 region reads CASRDRTNSPLHF. At the DNA level, the sequence is TGTGCCAGCAGGGACAGGACTAATTCACCCCTCCACTTT.